What follows are 32 T cell receptor beta chains derived from one specimen sequenced in a study of T cell responses to AZD1222 COVID-19 vaccine. Produced via immunoSEQ multiplex PCR; TCRdb's table is partial and in-frame only. The sample carries 160,000 or so clones, roughly nine tenths recorded once. The starting material was peripheral blood, obtained on day 0 of AZD1222 vaccination. All receptors come from an adult in good health.

The genes are TRBV2 and TRBJ1-1; a weak D match, TRBD1 (5 bases). Germline CDR1 and CDR2: SNHLY and FYNNEI. This CDR3 comprises 11 residues. Trimming left V 8 bases short and J 5 bases short, with 9 bases between. In DNA form, the CDR3 reads TGTGCCAGCTTGAGGGGTACTGAAGCTTTCTTT. It specifies CASLRGTEAFF.

The genes are TRBV7-9 and TRBJ1-2, with no clear D. The CDR3 is made up of 12 amino acids. Deletions cut 7 bases from V and 14 bases from J, with 20 bases between. From germline, CDR1 is SEHNR and CDR2 FQNEAQ (reference sequence). The CDR3 region is CASTIAGAGSTF. CDR3 DNA: TGTGCCAGCACTATAGCGGGCGCAGGCTCTACCTTC.

The chain recombines TRBV27 with TRBJ2-2, with 7 bases matching TRBD1. CDR1 and CDR2 (germline): MNHEY, SMNVEV (reference sequence). Unmatched junction bases numbered 4, after V lost 7 bases and J lost 2 bases. This CDR3 has 14 amino acids. In nucleotides, the CDR3 is TGTGCCAGCACCCGGGACAGAAACACCGGGGAGCTGTTTTTT. It encodes CASTRDRNTGELFF.

The V gene is TRBV5-1, the J gene TRBJ1-2; TRBD1 agrees at 11 bases. V shed 4 bases and J 2 bases; nucleotides not matched to a gene: 4. The length of the CDR3 is 15 residues. From germline, CDR1 is SGHRS and CDR2 YFSETQ. CDR3 DNA: TGCGCCAGCAGCCAAGGGACAGGGGGGAACTATGGCTACACCTTC. This translates into CASSQGTGGNYGYTF.

The chain is built from TRBV9 and TRBJ1-5, with D possibly being TRBD1 (5 bases). Germline loops: CDR1 SGDLS, CDR2 YYNGEE. The CDR3 contains 16 residues. V gave up 0 bases and J gave up 3 bases, with 13 bases separating them. CDR3 region: CASSVAVGGSNQPQHF. The DNA of the CDR3 is TGTGCCAGCAGCGTAGCTGTTGGGGGGTCCAATCAGCCCCAGCATTTT.

The chain joins TRBV5-4 to TRBJ2-7, with D unresolved. The ends were cut back, 5 bases at V and 0 bases at J, with 6 bases in the middle. Germline V gene lookup returns CDR1 SGHNT and CDR2 YYREEE (reference sequence). This CDR3 is 12 amino acids long. CDR3 in amino acids: CASSSSSYEQYF. CDR3 sequence (DNA): TGTGCCAGCAGTTCCAGCTCCTACGAGCAGTACTTC. Drawing the rest from reference TRBV5-4 and TRBJ2-7, the complete variable domain is ETGVTQSPTHLIKTRGQQVTLRCSSQSGHNTVSWYQQALGQGPQFIFQYYREEENGRGNFPPRFSGLQFPNYSSELNVNALELDDSALYLCASSSSSYEQYFGPGTRLTVT.

This clone was recorded only once. The chain carries TRBV5-4 and TRBJ2-3; D is undetermined. The V and J ends lost 1 base and 0 bases respectively, with 6 bases between them. The CDR3 consists of 14 residues. Germline V gives CDR1 SGHNT, CDR2 YYREEE (reference sequence). This CDR3 is CASSLPDSTDTQYF. Here the CDR3 DNA reads TGTGCCAGCAGCTTGCCGGATAGCACAGATACGCAGTATTTT.

Worth noting for this clone: The junction shows a germline mismatch at one end, possibly a read error. The chain is built from TRBV30 and TRBJ1-1; unclear D gene. The germline V gene has CDR1 GTSNPN and CDR2 SVGIG (reference sequence). The CDR3 has 13 residues. CDR3 in DNA: TGTGCCTGGAGTGTACTCAGGAACCCTGAAGCTTTCTTT. The encoded protein is CAWSVLRNPEAFF. The full variable domain, its missing parts supplied by reference TRBV30 and TRBJ1-1, is SQTIHQWPATLVQPVGSPLSLECTVEGTSNPNLYWYRQAAGRGLQLLFYSVGIGQISSEVPQNLSASRPQDRQFILSSKKLLLSDSGFYLCAWSVLRNPEAFFGQGTRLTVV.

The chain couples TRBV7-9 to TRBJ2-1; D possibly corresponds to TRBD2 (5 bases). Trimming pared 1 base from V and 6 bases from J, leaving 13 bases between. The germline gives CDR1 SEHNR, CDR2 FQNEAQ (reference sequence). The CDR3 is 15 residues long. CDR3 nucleotide sequence: TGTGCCAGCAGCTTAGTGTCTCGGGGTAGCAATGAGCAGTTCTTC. It yields the protein CASSLVSRGSNEQFF.

The table lists this clone with a count of one. This chain uses TRBV19 with TRBJ2-1; 7 bases match TRBD2. V lost 1 base and J lost 6; bases outside the gene matches: 6. CDR1 is LNHDA, CDR2 SQIVND, per germline (reference sequence). The CDR3 is 15 amino acids. CDR3 amino acids: CASSIVWGGFNEQFF. The CDR3 DNA reads TGTGCCAGTAGTATAGTGTGGGGGGGTTTCAATGAGCAGTTCTTC.

This clone was recorded once. This chain uses TRBV11-2 with TRBJ2-7; 16 bases are a match to TRBD2. CDR3 length: 16 residues. Germline CDR1 reads SGHAT; CDR2 reads FQNNGV. V dropped 4 bases and J dropped 6; count of bases not matched to a gene: 6. This CDR3 is CASSSPGLAGGGEQYF. The CDR3 DNA reads as TGTGCCAGCAGCTCCCCGGGACTAGCGGGAGGGGGCGAGCAGTACTTC.

The V and J genes are TRBV3-1 (or the pseudogene TRBV3-2) and TRBJ2-7; D unclear. Deletions cut 3 bases from V and 6 bases from J, with 12 bases between. The CDR3 sequence is 13 residues long. The germline CDR1 and CDR2 sequences are LGHDT and YNNKEL (reference sequence). The CDR3: CASSHSLATEQYF. DNA for the CDR3: TGTGCCAGCAGCCACTCCTTGGCAACCGAGCAGTACTTC.

The V call is TRBV30, the J call TRBJ1-1, with D uncertain. V gave up 2 bases and J gave up 2 bases, with 12 bases separating them. The CDR3 runs to 14 residues. Germline V gives CDR1 GTSNPN, CDR2 SVGIG (reference sequence). CDR3 amino acids: CAWSSGIPNTEAFF. DNA of the CDR3: TGTGCCTGGAGTTCGGGAATCCCAAACACTGAAGCTTTCTTT.

This clone was picked up one time. The genes are TRBV9 and TRBJ2-3, with 7 bases identical to TRBD2. CDR1 is SGDLS and CDR2 is YYNGEE in the germline V gene. The V gene end was trimmed by 7 bases and the J gene end by 0 bases; junction bases not matched to a gene: 11. CDR3 size: 16 residues. CDR3 sequence (DNA): TGTGCCAGCTCGCTACTAGCGTCTCCTAGCACAGATACGCAGTATTTT. This translates into CASSLLASPSTDTQYF.

The rearrangement joins TRBV25-1 to TRBJ1-1; TRBD1 is a possible D gene (6 bases). This CDR3 comprises 15 residues. CDR1 is MGHDK, CDR2 SYGVNS, per germline. The germline V and J ends were trimmed by 5 bases and 1 base, with 14 bases remaining between them. CDR3 amino acids: CASSTRGGGNTEAFF. The CDR3, as DNA: TGTGCCAGCAGTACCCGGGGGGGCGGGAACACTGAAGCTTTCTTT.

J is TRBJ1-2 and V is TRBV7-2, with 7 bases identical to TRBD1. In germline, CDR1 is SGHTA, CDR2 FQGNSA. The CDR3 is 16 amino acids. V shed 1 base and J 12 bases; nucleotides not matched to a gene: 17. The CDR3 DNA follows: TGTGCCAGCAGCTTAGATTCTATTGGGTGGGGACAGCTGAACACCTTC. Translated: CASSLDSIGWGQLNTF.

This clone was observed once. This chain connects TRBV3-1 (or the pseudogene TRBV3-2) to TRBJ2-5, with 13 bases lining up with TRBD2. Germline lookup yields CDR1 LGHDT and CDR2 YNNKEL (reference sequence). This CDR3 has 17 amino acids. The V gene end was trimmed by 3 bases and the J gene end by 6 bases; junction bases not matched to a gene: 10. CDR3 coding DNA: TGTGCCAGCAGCCAGGCCCCCACTAGCGGGAGGGTAAAGACCCAGTACTTC. Protein product: CASSQAPTSGRVKTQYF.

This chain uses TRBV7-2 with TRBJ2-7; D is undetermined. CDR3 length: 13 amino acids. V was cut by 3 bases and J by 6 bases, with 12 bases left in between. CDR1 is SGHTA and CDR2 is FQGNSA in the germline V gene. The CDR3 DNA is TGTGCCAGCAGCTTCAACTTAAGAGTCGAGCAGTACTTC. Its translation: CASSFNLRVEQYF.

The V and J genes are TRBV15 and TRBJ1-1, with D possibly being TRBD1 (5 bases). The germline gives CDR1 LNHNV, CDR2 YYDKDF (reference sequence). V lost 1 base and J lost 5, with 17 bases in between. The CDR3 sequence is 16 residues long. This CDR3 reads CATSRAGPSIGTEAFF. The CDR3 DNA follows: TGTGCCACCAGCAGAGCGGGACCCTCGATAGGGACTGAAGCTTTCTTT.

V usage is TRBV18 and J usage is TRBJ1-1; the D gene is possibly TRBD1 (6 bases). The germline CDR1 and CDR2 sequences are KGHSH and LQKENI. The V end was cut by 5 bases, the J end by 0 bases, with 16 bases between. The CDR3 is 16 amino acids. As DNA, the CDR3 is TGTGCCAGCTCAGCCGACTCAGGGGTACTGAACACTGAAGCTTTCTTT. Translated, it gives CASSADSGVLNTEAFF.

The V gene is TRBV19, the J gene TRBJ1-5; D uncertain. The CDR3 contains 14 residues. The V gene lost 3 bases and the J gene lost 10 bases, with 16 bases spanning the gap. Germline CDR1 reads LNHDA; CDR2 reads SQIVND (reference sequence). The CDR3 nucleotides read TGTGCCAGTAGTATCCCGTCCGGAGATAGACCCCAGCATTTT. Translated: CASSIPSGDRPQHF.

The chain links TRBV24-1 to TRBJ2-7; D is possibly TRBD1 (6 bases). This CDR3 is built from 15 residues. Trimming cost V 2 bases and J 5 bases, with 15 bases left between them. Germline V gene data show CDR1 as KGHDR and CDR2 as SFDVKD. The CDR3 coding sequence is TGTGCCACCAGTGATTCCAGGACAGTGAGCAACGAGCAGTACTTC. This codes for CATSDSRTVSNEQYF.

The chain links TRBV7-8 to TRBJ1-2; 9 bases line up with TRBD1. Germline values: CDR1 SGHVS, CDR2 FQNEAQ. V shed 5 bases, J shed 10 bases, and the junction held 8 bases outside the gene matches. The CDR3 covers 13 residues. This CDR3 reads CASSRDREVHYTF. In DNA form, the CDR3 reads TGTGCCAGCAGCCGGGACAGGGAAGTCCACTACACCTTC.

This rearrangement joins TRBV19 to TRBJ1-5; no firm D call. Looked up from germline, CDR1 is LNHDA and CDR2 is SQIVND (reference sequence). V shed 10 bases and J shed 3 bases, with 13 bases lying between them. The CDR3 sequence is 13 residues long. The CDR3 nucleotides are TGTGCCACAACGCCGAGTATCAATCAGCCCCAGCATTTT. Translated: CATTPSINQPQHF. Filled out from reference TRBV19 and TRBJ1-5, the complete variable domain reads DGGITQSPKYLFRKEGQNVTLSCEQNLNHDAMYWYRQDPGQGLRLIYYSQIVNDFQKGDIAEGYSVSREKKESFPLTVTSAQKNPTAFYLCATTPSINQPQHFGDGTRLSIL.

The chain links TRBV15 to TRBJ2-7; TRBD1 is a possible D gene (6 bases). Germline CDR1 is LNHNV and CDR2 is YYDKDF (reference sequence). V was clipped by 0 bases and J by 4 bases, with 13 bases between them. The CDR3 runs to 15 residues. The CDR3 DNA reads TGTGCCACCAGCAGAGATCGCAGGGGTGGGTACGAGCAGTACTTC. It is translated as CATSRDRRGGYEQYF. The whole variable domain, filled in from reference TRBV15 and TRBJ2-7, reads DAMVIQNPRYQVTQFGKPVTLSCSQTLNHNVMYWYQQKSSQAPKLLFHYYDKDFNNEADTPDNFQSRRPNTSFCFLDIRSPGLGDTAMYLCATSRDRRGGYEQYFGPGTRLTVT.

For this clone: Other DNA variants within this sample encode the same CDR3. This rearrangement joins TRBV27 to TRBJ2-7; 8 bases line up with TRBD2. The CDR3 has 14 residues. V was clipped by 5 bases and J by 2 bases; unmatched bases: 5. Looked up from germline, CDR1 is MNHEY and CDR2 is SMNVEV (reference sequence). This chain's CDR3 is CASSPLAGPYEQYF. CDR3 DNA: TGTGCCAGCAGTCCCTTAGCGGGGCCCTACGAGCAGTACTTC.

V usage is TRBV6-5 and J usage is TRBJ1-2, with D unclear. The V and J ends lost 6 bases and 8 bases respectively, with 22 bases between them. Germline CDR1 is MNHEY and CDR2 is SVGAGI. This CDR3 has 15 residues. The CDR3 region is CASSALATEPGGYTF. CDR3 nucleotides: TGTGCCAGCAGCGCACTAGCTACCGAGCCTGGGGGCTACACCTTC.

This clone appeared once. V is TRBV2 and J is TRBJ2-2; D unresolved. The CDR3 consists of 11 residues. Trimming took off 6 bases at V and 7 bases at J, with 6 bases between the two ends. Germline-derived CDR1 and CDR2 are SNHLY and FYNNEI. The CDR3 loop reads CASSLYGELFF. The CDR3 region has the DNA TGTGCCAGCAGCCTATACGGGGAGCTGTTTTTT. Filled out from reference TRBV2 and TRBJ2-2, the complete variable domain reads EPEVTQTPSHQVTQMGQEVILRCVPISNHLYFYWYRQILGQKVEFLVSFYNNEISEKSEIFDDQFSVERPDGSNFTLKIRSTKLEDSAMYFCASSLYGELFFGEGSRLTVL.

The V call is TRBV2, the J call TRBJ1-1; 8 positions agree with TRBD1. J was trimmed by 5 bases and V by 9 bases; bases with no gene match: 8. The CDR3 is 13 amino acids. Germline CDR1 is SNHLY and CDR2 is FYNNEI. Here the CDR3 reads CASCVRTGTEAFF. CDR3 DNA sequence: TGTGCCAGTTGCGTTCGGACAGGGACTGAAGCTTTCTTT.

V and J are TRBV27 and TRBJ2-7; D possibly corresponds to TRBD2 (6 bases). The CDR3 is 14 residues long. Germline CDR1 reads MNHEY; CDR2 reads SMNVEV (reference sequence). V lost 5 bases and J 3 bases, leaving 14 bases between the germline ends. CDR3 DNA: TGTGCCAGCAGTCCTGGGGACTGGAACTACGAGCAGTACTTC. The encoded protein is CASSPGDWNYEQYF.

The V call is TRBV14, the J call TRBJ1-1, with TRBD1 as a possible D gene (5 bases). The CDR3 is 15 amino acids. Germline V gene data show CDR1 as SGHDN and CDR2 as FVKESK. The V and J ends lost 0 bases and 6 bases respectively, with 14 bases between them. The CDR3 loop is CASSQDLGGVAEAFF. For the CDR3, the DNA is TGTGCCAGCAGCCAAGATCTTGGGGGGGTCGCTGAAGCTTTCTTT.

The chain combines TRBV5-6 with TRBJ2-1; D is uncertain. There are 15 residues in the CDR3. Germline values: CDR1 SGHDT, CDR2 YYEEEE. V lost 0 bases to trimming and J lost 8 bases, with 15 bases between them. The CDR3 region has the DNA TGTGCCAGCAGCTTGGAAGGTTTGGGTTTCGATGAGCAGTTCTTC. Translated, it gives CASSLEGLGFDEQFF.